The source of this TCR beta chain is a study of blood T cell repertoires in COVID-19. V was cut by 4 bases and J by 0 bases, with 8 bases left in between. Germline lookup yields CDR1 SEHNR and CDR2 FQNEAQ (reference sequence). The CDR3 runs to 14 residues. This clone showed up many times. Other DNA sequences of this sample code for an identical CDR3. Sequencing used immunoSEQ multiplex PCR; TCRdb keeps in-frame clones, though not all of them. The table shows over 200,000 clones, with around 84% occurring only once. This TCR was sampled from a young man who had recovered from COVID-19. This sequence joins TRBV7-9 and TRBJ2-3; D remains ambiguous. Sequenced: PBMCs or T cells enriched from blood (not recorded which). CDR3 in DNA: TGTGCCAGCAGCTCCCGTCTAAGCACAGATACGCAGTATTTT. This codes for CASSSRLSTDTQYF.